This section outlines one TCR beta chain sequence together with its context. Assay: immunoSEQ multiplex PCR; the TCRdb copy retains only in-frame clones and omits some. The sample has about 60,000 clones, around 90% seen once. The CDR3 runs 13 residues. Looked up from germline, CDR1 is MNHEY and CDR2 is SMNVEV (reference sequence). V was trimmed by 4 bases and J by 2 bases, leaving 8 bases between them. These data belong to a study of OX40 agonist ivuxolimab in advanced cancers. Sequenced material: CD4+ or CD8+ T cells sorted from blood, taken in a trial of the OX40 agonist ivuxolimab. The receptor was isolated from an adult with an advanced solid tumor such as melanoma, head and neck, liver or kidney cancer. The rearrangement links TRBV27 to TRBJ1-2, with D hard to call. CDR3 loop: CASSWAVNYGYTF. The CDR3 DNA is TGTGCCAGCAGTTGGGCGGTGAACTATGGCTACACCTTC.